This T cell receptor beta chain was recorded in a study of PD-1 blockade in classical Hodgkin lymphoma. The table came from immunoSEQ multiplex PCR; TCRdb's copy has only in-frame clones and leaves some out. The data show more than 85,000 clones, about nine tenths seen once. Every single patient, without exception, relapsed after autologous stem cell transplantation, and brentuximab vedotin exposure varied. Sequenced here: peripheral blood mononuclear cells (PBMCs), sampled before the second cycle of nivolumab. This clonotype originated in a human donor with classical Hodgkin lymphoma.

The CDR3 DNA follows: TGTGCCAGCAGCGCGTGGGACAGGGGGGCCACCGGGGAGCTGTTTTTT. As protein: CASSAWDRGATGELFF. This sequence joins TRBV9 and TRBJ2-2; 11 bases line up with TRBD1. CDR1 is SGDLS and CDR2 is YYNGEE in the germline V gene. V shed 3 bases, J shed 4 bases, and the junction held 5 bases outside the gene matches. CDR3 length equals 16 residues.